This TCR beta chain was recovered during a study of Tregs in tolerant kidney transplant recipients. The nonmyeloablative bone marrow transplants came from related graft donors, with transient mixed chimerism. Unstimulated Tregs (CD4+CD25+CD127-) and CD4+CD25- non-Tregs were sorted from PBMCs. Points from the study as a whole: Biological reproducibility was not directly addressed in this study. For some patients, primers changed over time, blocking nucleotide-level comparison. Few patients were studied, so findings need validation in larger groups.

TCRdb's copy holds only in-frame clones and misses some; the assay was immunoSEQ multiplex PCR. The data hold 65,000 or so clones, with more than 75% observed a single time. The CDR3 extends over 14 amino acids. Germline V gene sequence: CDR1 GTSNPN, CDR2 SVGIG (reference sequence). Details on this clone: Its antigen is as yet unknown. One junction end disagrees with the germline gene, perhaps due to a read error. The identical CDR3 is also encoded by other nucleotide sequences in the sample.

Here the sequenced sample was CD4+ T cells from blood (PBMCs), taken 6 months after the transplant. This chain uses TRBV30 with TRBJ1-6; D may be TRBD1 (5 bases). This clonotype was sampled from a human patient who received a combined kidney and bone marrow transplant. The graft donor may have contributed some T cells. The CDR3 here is CAWSEGFPNSPLHF. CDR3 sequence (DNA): TGTGCCTGGAGTGAGGGGTTCCCCAATTCCCCCCTCCACTTT.